The rows below give T cell receptor beta chains drawn from one sample of a study of blood T cell repertoires in COVID-19. Assay used: immunoSEQ multiplex PCR; TCRdb lists only in-frame clones, some missing. The repertoire holds about 190,000 clones, with around 85% as singletons. The sample comprised PBMCs or T cells enriched from blood (not recorded which). These receptors were obtained from a woman in her twenties or thirties who had recovered from COVID-19. Each CDR3 is given with its conserved first and last residue. The D gene is left open where the match is weak. A clone size is listed for some rows: how often the clone was seen (once, few, many), or a class if it is expanded.

V,J,size,D,CDR3,DNA
TRBV9,TRBJ2-3,NA,TRBD2,CASRRAGGYTDTQYF,TGTGCCAGCCGACGGGCGGGGGGGTACACAGATACGCAGTATTTT
TRBV2,TRBJ1-2,NA,TRBD1,CATDLGQALNYGYTF,TGTGCCACGGATCTTGGACAGGCTCTTAACTATGGCTACACCTTC
TRBV12-5,TRBJ2-2,NA,TRBD2,CASGRLTSGRNTGELFF,TGTGCTAGTGGCCGACTTACTAGCGGGAGAAACACCGGGGAGCTGTTTTTT
TRBV18,TRBJ2-4,NA,TRBD1,CASSPRGTGDLDIQYF,TGTGCCAGCTCACCACGGGGGACAGGGGATTTGGACATTCAGTACTTC
TRBV11-1,TRBJ1-1,NA,NA,CASSFATVLNTEAFF,TGTGCCAGCAGCTTCGCGACAGTCCTGAACACTGAAGCTTTCTTT
TRBV5-1,TRBJ2-3,once,TRBD2,CASSDSNSGGAGTDTQYF,TGCGCCAGCAGCGACTCTAATAGCGGGGGGGCCGGGACAGATACGCAGTATTTT
TRBV14,TRBJ2-7,NA,TRBD2,CASSQGLAGAYEQYF,TGTGCCAGCAGCCAGGGACTAGCGGGGGCCTACGAGCAGTACTTC
TRBV5-1,TRBJ2-1,NA,TRBD2,CASSSHLSGESFF,TGCGCCAGCAGCTCCCACCTTAGCGGGGAGAGTTTCTTC
TRBV27,TRBJ1-2,NA,NA,CATAPGKANYGYTF,TGTGCCACTGCACCAGGGAAAGCTAACTATGGCTACACCTTC
TRBV30,TRBJ1-2,NA,NA,CAWSSGRYGYTF,TGTGCCTGGAGTTCAGGCCGCTATGGCTACACCTTC
TRBV29-1,TRBJ2-7,NA,TRBD1,CSVGQGVDYEQYF,TGCAGCGTGGGACAGGGGGTGGACTACGAGCAGTACTTC
TRBV5-4,TRBJ1-6,NA,NA,CASSFITWPGRNSPLHF,TGTGCCAGCAGCTTTATTACGTGGCCAGGGAGGAATTCACCCCTCCACTTT
TRBV10-1,TRBJ1-2,NA,TRBD1,CASSDRTGFGGYTF,TGCGCCAGCAGTGATCGGACAGGGTTCGGTGGCTACACCTTC
TRBV3-1/TRBV3-2,TRBJ2-7,few,TRBD2,CASSLLAGEGEQYF,TGTGCCAGCAGCCTACTAGCGGGAGAGGGAGAGCAGTACTTC
TRBV6-4,TRBJ1-2,once,TRBD1,CASSDSDRANYGYTF,TGTGCCAGCAGTGACTCGGACAGGGCTAACTATGGCTACACCTTC
TRBV5-1,TRBJ1-1,NA,NA,CASSTGSGKNTEAFF,TGCGCCAGCAGCACTGGATCAGGGAAGAACACTGAAGCTTTCTTT
TRBV20-1,TRBJ1-1,NA,NA,CSAREAGEAFF,TGCAGTGCTAGAGAGGCAGGTGAAGCTTTCTTT
TRBV7-2,TRBJ2-1,NA,TRBD2,CASSPSGGDYNEQFF,TGTGCCAGCAGTCCCAGCGGGGGGGATTACAATGAGCAGTTCTTC
TRBV18,TRBJ1-5,NA,NA,CASSPATENQPQHF,TGTGCCAGCTCACCAGCCACAGAAAATCAGCCCCAGCATTTT
TRBV4-2,TRBJ2-1,NA,TRBD2,CASSQGAGNNEQFF,TGTGCCAGCAGCCAGGGAGCGGGGAACAATGAGCAGTTCTTC
TRBV6-5,TRBJ1-2,NA,NA,CASREGGYTF,TGTGCCAGCAGGGAGGGTGGCTACACCTTC
TRBV27,TRBJ2-3,NA,TRBD2,CASSFLSAWDASGRTDTQYF,TGTGCCAGCAGTTTCCTTTCCGCTTGGGACGCTAGCGGGAGGACAGATACGCAGTATTTT
TRBV29-1,TRBJ2-1,NA,TRBD2,CSVGLVGTEQFF,TGCAGCGTCGGACTAGTCGGGACTGAGCAGTTCTTC
TRBV5-1,TRBJ1-5,few,NA,CASSLAVNQPQHF,TGCGCCAGCAGCTTGGCCGTCAATCAGCCCCAGCATTTT
TRBV5-1,TRBJ1-4,NA,NA,CASSLQGWEKLFF,TGCGCCAGCAGCTTACAGGGTTGGGAAAAACTGTTTTTT
TRBV19,TRBJ2-3,NA,TRBD2,CASSIGWGGLAGGTSTDTQYF,TGTGCCAGTAGTATAGGTTGGGGTGGACTAGCGGGGGGTACTAGCACAGATACGCAGTATTTT
TRBV19,TRBJ1-2,NA,NA,CASSTFRIDGYTF,TGTGCCAGTAGTACCTTCCGTATCGATGGCTACACCTTC
TRBV24-1,TRBJ1-2,NA,NA,CATSAPDRSNYGYTF,TGTGCCACCAGTGCCCCGGACAGATCTAACTATGGCTACACCTTC
TRBV28,TRBJ1-5,NA,TRBD1,CASSLRQGDSNQPQHF,TGTGCCAGCAGTCTAAGACAGGGGGATAGCAATCAGCCCCAGCATTTT
TRBV3-1/TRBV3-2,TRBJ1-1,NA,NA,CASSQGRGSSTEAFF,TGTGCCAGCAGCCAAGGGCGGGGTTCGAGCACTGAAGCTTTCTTT
TRBV18,TRBJ1-1,NA,NA,CASSPTSRSTEAFF,TGTGCCAGCTCACCCACGAGCAGGTCCACTGAAGCTTTCTTT
TRBV25-1,TRBJ1-6,many,NA,CASSASSYNSPLHF,TGTGCCAGCAGCGCCAGCTCCTATAATTCACCCCTCCACTTT
TRBV21-1,TRBJ1-4,NA,NA,CASSAPTGAAEKLFF,TGTGCCAGCAGCGCACCGACAGGGGCGGCTGAAAAACTGTTTTTT
TRBV5-1,TRBJ1-6,NA,NA,CASSRDPVTAYNSPLHF,TGCGCCAGCAGCCGGGATCCGGTAACGGCGTATAATTCACCCCTCCACTTT
TRBV28,TRBJ2-5,NA,TRBD1,CASTDPGQGAVSHETQYF,TGTGCCAGCACCGATCCGGGACAGGGGGCGGTTTCGCACGAGACCCAGTACTTC
TRBV3-1/TRBV3-2,TRBJ2-5,NA,TRBD2,CASSQTGLARETQYF,TGTGCCAGCAGCCAAACGGGACTAGCACGAGAGACCCAGTACTTC
TRBV6-4,TRBJ2-1,NA,TRBD1,CASSGQGSLYNEQFF,TGTGCCAGCAGCGGACAGGGTTCCCTCTACAATGAGCAGTTCTTC
TRBV11-3,TRBJ2-1,NA,TRBD1,CASSPGGPVNEQFF,TGTGCCAGCAGTCCAGGGGGCCCAGTCAATGAGCAGTTCTTC
TRBV19,TRBJ2-2,NA,TRBD1,CASSIPGQGIAGELFF,TGTGCCAGTAGTATCCCGGGACAGGGGATAGCCGGGGAGCTGTTTTTT
TRBV29-1,TRBJ1-2,NA,TRBD1,CSVGQGVGGYTF,TGCAGCGTTGGACAGGGCGTAGGGGGCTACACCTTC
TRBV3-1/TRBV3-2,TRBJ1-1,NA,TRBD1,CASSDRGTEAFF,TGTGCCAGCTCCGACAGGGGCACTGAAGCTTTCTTT
TRBV5-8,TRBJ1-3,NA,NA,CASSFTRDTIYF,TGTGCCAGCAGCTTCACCAGGGACACCATATATTTT
TRBV19,TRBJ1-2,NA,TRBD1,CASRGTGVSYGYTF,TGTGCCAGTAGGGGGACAGGGGTAAGCTATGGCTACACCTTC
TRBV19,TRBJ2-7,NA,TRBD2,CASSSGKGSGTIQYF,TGTGCCAGTAGCTCGGGAAAGGGTAGCGGGACAATACAGTACTTC
TRBV5-1,TRBJ2-3,NA,NA,CASSLGTGYTDTQYF,TGCGCCAGCAGCTTGGGTACAGGCTATACAGATACGCAGTATTTT
TRBV19,TRBJ1-2,NA,TRBD1,CASSIKSGQADRGYTF,TGTGCCAGTAGTATAAAATCGGGACAGGCTGATCGGGGCTACACCTTC